This TCR beta chain appears in the sequencing data of a study of T cell changes during pregnancy in multiple sclerosis. Some clones are missing from TCRdb's copy, which holds only in-frame ones; the method was immunoSEQ multiplex PCR. The profile shows tens of thousands of clones, more than 90% of them singletons. In germline, CDR1 is MGHRA, CDR2 YSYEKL. V gave up 1 base and J gave up 5 bases; unmatched junction bases: 5. The CDR3 consists of 15 residues. Sequenced here: peripheral blood, sampled in the first trimester of pregnancy. This chain joins TRBV4-1 and TRBJ2-5; 9 positions match TRBD1. The TCR sequence derives from a female donor in good health, enrolled as a control in a pregnancy study. The chain's CDR3 is CASSQGTGGMETQYF. The CDR3 bases are TGCGCCAGCAGCCAAGGAACAGGGGGCATGGAGACCCAGTACTTC.